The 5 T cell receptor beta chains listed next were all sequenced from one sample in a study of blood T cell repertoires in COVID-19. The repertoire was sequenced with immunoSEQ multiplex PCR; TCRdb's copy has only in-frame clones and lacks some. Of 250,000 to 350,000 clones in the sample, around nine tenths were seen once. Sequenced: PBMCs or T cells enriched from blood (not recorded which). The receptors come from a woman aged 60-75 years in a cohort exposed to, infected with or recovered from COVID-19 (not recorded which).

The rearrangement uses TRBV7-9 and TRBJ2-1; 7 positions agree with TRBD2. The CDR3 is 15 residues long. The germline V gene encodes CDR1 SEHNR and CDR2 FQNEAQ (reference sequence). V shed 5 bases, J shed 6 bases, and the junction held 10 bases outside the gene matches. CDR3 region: CASSAPGLVGNEQFF. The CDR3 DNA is TGTGCCAGCAGCGCCCCCGGACTAGTCGGCAATGAGCAGTTCTTC. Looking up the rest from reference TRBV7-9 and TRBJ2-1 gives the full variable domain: DTGVSQNPRHKITKRGQNVTFRCDPISEHNRLYWYRQTLGQGPEFLTYFQNEAQLEKSRLLSDRFSAERPKGSFSTLEIQRTEQGDSAMYLCASSAPGLVGNEQFFGPGTRLTVL.

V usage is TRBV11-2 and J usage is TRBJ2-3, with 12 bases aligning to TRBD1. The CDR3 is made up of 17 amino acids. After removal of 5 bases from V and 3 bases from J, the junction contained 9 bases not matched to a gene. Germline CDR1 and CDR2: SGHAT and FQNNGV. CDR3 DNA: TGTGCCAGCAGCGCGACCGGGACAGGGGGCCGGACAGATACGCAGTATTTT. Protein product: CASSATGTGGRTDTQYF.

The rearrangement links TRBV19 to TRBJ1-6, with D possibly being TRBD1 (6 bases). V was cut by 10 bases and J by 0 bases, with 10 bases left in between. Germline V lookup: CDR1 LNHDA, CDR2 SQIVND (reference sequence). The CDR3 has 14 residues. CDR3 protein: CATQDSSYNSPLHF. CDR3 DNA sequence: TGTGCCACCCAGGACAGCTCCTATAATTCACCCCTCCACTTT.

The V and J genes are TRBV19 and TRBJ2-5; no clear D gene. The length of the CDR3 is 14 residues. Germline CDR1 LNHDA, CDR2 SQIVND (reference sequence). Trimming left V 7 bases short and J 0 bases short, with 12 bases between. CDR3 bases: TGTGCCAGTACTAACGGGTTGTACCAAGAGACCCAGTACTTC. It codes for CASTNGLYQETQYF.

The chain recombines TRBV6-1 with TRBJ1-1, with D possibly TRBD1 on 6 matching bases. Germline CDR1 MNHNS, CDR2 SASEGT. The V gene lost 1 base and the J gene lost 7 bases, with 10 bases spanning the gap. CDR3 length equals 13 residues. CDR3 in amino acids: CASSEGTRGEAFF. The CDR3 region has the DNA TGTGCCAGCAGTGAAGGCACCAGGGGTGAAGCTTTCTTT.